This is a list of T cell receptor beta chains from one sample in a study of cytomegalovirus exposure and HLA in healthy donors. Sequenced by immunoSEQ multiplex PCR; TCRdb stores in-frame clones only, minus some. The repertoire has some 110,000 clones, approximately 60% of them found once; the top ten carry 2.2%. Input material: PBMCs. The source of these receptors is a woman between 25 and 40 years old in good health and CMV-seronegative. Each CDR3 is given with its conserved first and last residue. D genes are given only for firm matches. Not all rows give a size; the values are once, few, many and, for expanded clones, a class.

cdr3_nt: TGTGCCATCCGCCCTGGTGGGCTAGCGGGAGTCAATGAGCAGTTCTTC
cdr3_aa: CAIRPGGLAGVNEQFF
clone_size: NA
j_call: TRBJ2-1
v_call: TRBV10-3
d_call: TRBD2

cdr3_nt: TGTGCCAGCTCACCGGACAGACAATACTACGAGCAGTACTTC
cdr3_aa: CASSPDRQYYEQYF
clone_size: NA
j_call: TRBJ2-7
v_call: TRBV18
d_call: NA

cdr3_nt: TGTGCCAGCAGCCAAGATATCCCAGGGGGAAACCAAGAGACCCAGTACTTC
cdr3_aa: CASSQDIPGGNQETQYF
clone_size: few
j_call: TRBJ2-5
v_call: TRBV14
d_call: TRBD1

cdr3_nt: TGCGCCAGCGGGTTAGGACAGGGGCCCTACGAGCAGTACTTC
cdr3_aa: CASGLGQGPYEQYF
clone_size: few
j_call: TRBJ2-7
v_call: TRBV5-1
d_call: TRBD1

cdr3_nt: TGTGCCACCAGCAGGGGGGGAGGGGATGCAACTAATGAAAAACTGTTTTTT
cdr3_aa: CATSRGGGDATNEKLFF
clone_size: few
j_call: TRBJ1-4
v_call: TRBV15
d_call: NA

cdr3_nt: TGTGCCAGCAGTGTTGAGCGGGACTATGAGCAGTTCTTC
cdr3_aa: CASSVERDYEQFF
clone_size: NA
j_call: TRBJ2-1
v_call: TRBV2
d_call: TRBD2

cdr3_nt: TGTGCCAGCGCACTACGGCGCGGGACCGGGGAGCTGTTTTTT
cdr3_aa: CASALRRGTGELFF
clone_size: NA
j_call: TRBJ2-2
v_call: TRBV6-5
d_call: NA

cdr3_nt: TGTGCCAGCAGCGTCCCGGGACAGGGATCAAACACTGAAGCTTTCTTT
cdr3_aa: CASSVPGQGSNTEAFF
clone_size: NA
j_call: TRBJ1-1
v_call: TRBV5-4
d_call: TRBD1

cdr3_nt: TGTGCCAGCAGCCCGACAGGGGGGACTAAATATGGCTACACCTTC
cdr3_aa: CASSPTGGTKYGYTF
clone_size: NA
j_call: TRBJ1-2
v_call: TRBV28
d_call: TRBD1

cdr3_nt: TGTGCCAGCAGCCTCCGACAGACGACTGGCAATCAGCCCCAGCATTTT
cdr3_aa: CASSLRQTTGNQPQHF
clone_size: once
j_call: TRBJ1-5
v_call: TRBV5-6
d_call: NA

cdr3_nt: TGTGCCAGCAGTGCTGGGGGGGACACCGGCTACACCTTC
cdr3_aa: CASSAGGDTGYTF
clone_size: once
j_call: TRBJ1-2
v_call: TRBV27
d_call: NA

cdr3_nt: TGTGCCAGCAGCTTAGGGGGGGGGTCCTACGAGCAGTACTTC
cdr3_aa: CASSLGGGSYEQYF
clone_size: NA
j_call: TRBJ2-7
v_call: TRBV7-8
d_call: TRBD2

cdr3_nt: TGTGCCAGCAGCTTAGACCGTCTAGCCTACGAGCAGTACTTC
cdr3_aa: CASSLDRLAYEQYF
clone_size: NA
j_call: TRBJ2-7
v_call: TRBV7-2
d_call: NA

cdr3_nt: TGTGCCAGCAGTCCCCACAACCCCGGGACAGGGGATCAGAATTCACCCCTCCACTTT
cdr3_aa: CASSPHNPGTGDQNSPLHF
clone_size: NA
j_call: TRBJ1-6
v_call: TRBV27
d_call: TRBD1

cdr3_nt: TGCGCCAGCAGCCAACGAGACAGGGGACTTTTGCCCCAGCATTTT
cdr3_aa: CASSQRDRGLLPQHF
clone_size: NA
j_call: TRBJ1-5
v_call: TRBV4-1
d_call: TRBD1

cdr3_nt: TGTGCCAGCAGCTTAACTGTGACACCCGATCAGCCCCAGCATTTT
cdr3_aa: CASSLTVTPDQPQHF
clone_size: NA
j_call: TRBJ1-5
v_call: TRBV7-6
d_call: NA